Listed below are T cell receptor beta chains from one sample, sequenced in a study of cytotoxic CD8 clonotypes in ibrutinib-treated CLL. Profiling relied on immunoSEQ multiplex PCR, and the TCRdb table lists in-frame clones only, not all of them. Among 150,000 to 200,000 clones listed, 88% were seen once. The source was PBMCs, collected at disease progression, from a patient treated with ibrutinib. These receptor sequences come from a human donor with chronic lymphocytic leukemia. The CDR3 runs from the conserved cysteine through the conserved F or W. D genes are given only for firm matches. Size is omitted from some rows. Given values are once, few, many or a class for expanded clones.

j_call v_call clone_size d_call cdr3_nt cdr3_aa
TRBJ1-2 TRBV6-1 NA TRBD1 TGTACCAGCAGTAGGGGACAGGGGGTCTATGGCTACACCTTC CTSSRGQGVYGYTF
TRBJ2-3 TRBV5-1 NA NA TGCGCCAGCAGCTTGGAGGGGCGGCATAGCACAGATACGCAGTATTTT CASSLEGRHSTDTQYF
TRBJ2-2 TRBV11-2 NA TRBD2 TGTGCCAGCAGGCTTACTAGCGGGAACACCGGGGAGCTGTTTTTT CASRLTSGNTGELFF
TRBJ1-1 TRBV30 NA NA TGTGCCTGGACCGTAGGGCATATGAACACTGAAGCTTTCTTT CAWTVGHMNTEAFF
TRBJ1-2 TRBV19 NA NA TGTGCCAGTAGTCCAGGGGATAGCCTCTATGGCTACACCTTC CASSPGDSLYGYTF
TRBJ2-7 TRBV2 few NA TGTGCCAGCAGTCCTTACTACGAGCAGTACTTC CASSPYYEQYF
TRBJ1-2 TRBV5-6 once NA TGTGCCAGCAGCTTGGGTCATGGCTACACCTTC CASSLGHGYTF
TRBJ1-1 TRBV6-5 NA NA TGTGCCAGCAGAAAAACACTGAACACTGAAGCTTTCTTT CASRKTLNTEAFF
TRBJ2-1 TRBV27 NA NA TGTGCCAGCAGTCCGTTCGGGCCCGCGGATGAGCAGTTCTTC CASSPFGPADEQFF
TRBJ2-7 TRBV6-5 NA TRBD2 TGTGCCAGCAGTTACGCCGGACTAGCGGGAGACGAGCAGTACTTC CASSYAGLAGDEQYF
TRBJ2-7 TRBV4-1 NA NA TGCGCCAGCAGCCAAGAACCGCAGCCTTTATCCTACGAGCAGTACTTC CASSQEPQPLSYEQYF
TRBJ2-1 TRBV7-7 NA NA TGTGCTAGCCCCGGTTTAGTGGGGGCGGGGAGCTCCTACAATGAGCAGTTCTTC CASPGLVGAGSSYNEQFF
TRBJ1-2 TRBV19 NA TRBD1 TGTGCCAGTACCATACAGGGGGTGAGTGGCTACACCTTC CASTIQGVSGYTF